This T cell receptor beta chain came from a study of T cells after posttransplantation cyclophosphamide. Study observations and caveats: After PTCy, TRB diversity resembled that of CNI/methotrexate controls.

Remarks on this clone: Antigen specificity is unknown.

Germline CDR1 SGHNT, CDR2 YENEEA. Trimming stripped 1 base from V and 4 bases from J, with 7 bases between. The CDR3 is made up of 13 amino acids. On the day of bone marrow donation, the related graft donor provided peripheral blood. The data were produced by immunoSEQ multiplex PCR, yet TCRdb's version contains in-frame clones alone and is incomplete. The sample comprises approximately 29,000 clones, 70% to 90% of which are singletons, and less than 3.5% rests with the top ten. Sequencing input: PBMCs. This sequence was found in a man in his fifties or sixties. The chain carries TRBV11-3 and TRBJ1-2; D is undetermined. CDR3 region: CASSLGEGYGYTF. CDR3 DNA: TGTGCCAGCAGCTTAGGGGAGGGCTATGGCTACACCTTC.